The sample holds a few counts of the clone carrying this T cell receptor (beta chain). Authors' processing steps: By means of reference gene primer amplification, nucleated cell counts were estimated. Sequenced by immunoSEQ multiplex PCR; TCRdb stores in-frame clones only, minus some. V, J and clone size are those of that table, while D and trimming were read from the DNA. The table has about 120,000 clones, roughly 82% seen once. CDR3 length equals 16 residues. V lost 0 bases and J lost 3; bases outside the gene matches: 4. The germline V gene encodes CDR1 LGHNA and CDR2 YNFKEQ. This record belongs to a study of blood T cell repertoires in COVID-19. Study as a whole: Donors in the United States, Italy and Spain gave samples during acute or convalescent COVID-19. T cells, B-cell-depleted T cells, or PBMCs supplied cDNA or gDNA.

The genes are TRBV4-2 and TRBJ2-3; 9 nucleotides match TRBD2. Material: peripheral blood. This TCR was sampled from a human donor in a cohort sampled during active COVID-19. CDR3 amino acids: CASSQDSLAGTDTQYF. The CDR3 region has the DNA TGTGCCAGCAGCCAAGATTCCCTAGCGGGGACAGATACGCAGTATTTT.